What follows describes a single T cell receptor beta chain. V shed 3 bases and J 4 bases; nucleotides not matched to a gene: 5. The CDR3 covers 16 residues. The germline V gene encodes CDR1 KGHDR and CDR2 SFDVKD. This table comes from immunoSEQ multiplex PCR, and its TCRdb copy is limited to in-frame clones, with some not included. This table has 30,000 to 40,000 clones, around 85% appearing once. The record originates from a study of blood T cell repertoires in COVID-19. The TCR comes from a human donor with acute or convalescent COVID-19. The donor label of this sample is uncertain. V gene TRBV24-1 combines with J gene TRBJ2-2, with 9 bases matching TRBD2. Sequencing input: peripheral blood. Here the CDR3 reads CATSDHLAGSTGELFF. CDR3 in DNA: TGTGCCACCAGTGATCATCTAGCGGGAAGCACCGGGGAGCTGTTTTTT.